The TCR beta chain described here comes from a study of OX40 agonist ivuxolimab in advanced cancers. Study findings and constraints: Which antigen the expanded peripheral T cells recognized is unknown. At 0.1 to 3.0 mg/kg and by week 6, CD4+ and CD8+ T cells in the blood had expanded clonally.

Method: immunoSEQ multiplex PCR; TCRdb's copy keeps in-frame clones and lacks some. The sample includes around 36,000 clones, roughly 80% seen only once; the top ten take about a quarter. About this clone: What it binds is unknown.

After removal of 7 bases from V and 2 bases from J, the junction contained 6 bases not matched to a gene. This CDR3 has 15 amino acids. Germline CDR1 and CDR2: LNHDA and SQIVND (reference sequence). The TCR was taken from an adult with an advanced solid tumor such as melanoma, head and neck, liver or kidney cancer. The chain links TRBV19 to TRBJ2-3, with 10 nucleotides matching TRBD2. Source: CD4+ or CD8+ T cells sorted from blood, taken in a trial of the OX40 agonist ivuxolimab. For the CDR3, the DNA is TGTGCCAGTAAACGCGGGACTAGCGACACAGATACGCAGTATTTT. Translated, it gives CASKRGTSDTDTQYF.